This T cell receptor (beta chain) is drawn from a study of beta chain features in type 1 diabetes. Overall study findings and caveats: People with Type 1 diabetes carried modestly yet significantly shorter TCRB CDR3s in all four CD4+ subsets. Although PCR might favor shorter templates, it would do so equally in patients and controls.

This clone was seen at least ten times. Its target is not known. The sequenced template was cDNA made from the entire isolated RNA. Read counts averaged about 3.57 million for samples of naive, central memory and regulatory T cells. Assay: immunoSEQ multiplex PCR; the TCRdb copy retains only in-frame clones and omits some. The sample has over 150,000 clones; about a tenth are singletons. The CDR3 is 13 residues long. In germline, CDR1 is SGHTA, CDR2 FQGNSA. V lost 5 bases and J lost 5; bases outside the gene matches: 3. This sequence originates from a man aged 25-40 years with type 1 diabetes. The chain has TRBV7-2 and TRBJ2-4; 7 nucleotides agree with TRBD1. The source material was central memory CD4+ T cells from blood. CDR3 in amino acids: CASSPGQENIQYF. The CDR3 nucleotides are TGTGCCAGCAGCCCTGGACAGGAAAACATTCAGTACTTC.